This T cell receptor (beta chain) was identified during a study of Graves' ophthalmopathy and Graves' hyperthyroidism. Amplification from RNA transcripts yielded the TCR beta CDR3 regions. The library came from an HTBI-primed first-round RT-PCR and a second-round multiplex PCR. TCRdb independently ran MiXCR on the multiplex PCR reads; one entry per CDR3 protein. The sample records about 740,000 distinct CDR3 sequences, 35% to 50% being singletons. The CDR3 consists of 14 residues. Germline V gene lookup returns CDR1 SGDLS and CDR2 YYNGEE. The ends were cut back, 4 bases at V and 2 bases at J, with 13 bases in the middle. At least ten counts were recorded for this clonotype.

This TCR was sampled from an adult man with Graves' ophthalmopathy. Material for sequencing was peripheral blood. This chain joins TRBV9 and TRBJ2-7, with D perhaps matching TRBD1 (5 bases). The CDR3 DNA reads TGTGCCAGCAGCCCGAGGACATCGGCCTACGAGCAGTACTTC. Residues: CASSPRTSAYEQYF.